Given below is one T cell receptor beta chain in context. Clones were read by immunoSEQ multiplex PCR, and TCRdb kept only the in-frame ones, dropping some. The data contain about 470,000 clones, about 85% of them singletons. Germline values: CDR1 GTSNPN, CDR2 SVGIG (reference sequence). There are 13 residues in the CDR3. V was pared by 0 bases and J by 4 bases, with 9 bases between. This sample is part of a study of shared clonotypes between healthy human individuals. The chain combines TRBV30 with TRBJ1-1, with no clear D. The source is a woman in her 40s in good health. Some clones in this sample may be carry-over from other donors' samples. The sample consisted of PBMCs. The CDR3 region has the DNA TGTGCCTGGAGTGTATTGGCAGGCACTGAAGCTTTCTTT. Its protein product is CAWSVLAGTEAFF.